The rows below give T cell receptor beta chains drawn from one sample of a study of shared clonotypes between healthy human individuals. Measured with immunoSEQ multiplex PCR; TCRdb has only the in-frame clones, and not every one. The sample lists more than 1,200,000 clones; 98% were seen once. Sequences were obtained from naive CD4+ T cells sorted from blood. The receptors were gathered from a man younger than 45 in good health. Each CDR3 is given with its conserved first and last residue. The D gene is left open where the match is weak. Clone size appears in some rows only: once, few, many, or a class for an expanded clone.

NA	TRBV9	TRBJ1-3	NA	TGTGCCAGCAGCGGAGGGGCTTCTGGAAACACCATATATTTT	CASSGGASGNTIYF
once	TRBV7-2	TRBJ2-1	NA	TGTGCCAGCAGCTCCCAGGGGTTGGAGGTTTCTGAGCAGTTCTTC	CASSSQGLEVSEQFF
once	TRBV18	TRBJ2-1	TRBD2	TGTGCCAGCTCACCACCGAGGACTAGCGGGCCGGGTAATGAGCAGTTCTTC	CASSPPRTSGPGNEQFF
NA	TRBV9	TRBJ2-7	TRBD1	TGTGCCAGCAATACCGGGACAGCTTACGAGCAGTACTTC	CASNTGTAYEQYF
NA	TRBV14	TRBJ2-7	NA	TGTGCCAGCAGCCAAAAGTACAGGAGTCTTACCTACGAGCAGTACTTC	CASSQKYRSLTYEQYF
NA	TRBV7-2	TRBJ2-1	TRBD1	TGTGCCAGCAGCTCCAGTGACAGGGAATACAATGAGCAGTTCTTC	CASSSSDREYNEQFF
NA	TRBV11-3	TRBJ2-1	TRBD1	TGTGCCAGCAGCCCCGGACAGGGAACCTACAATGAGCAGTTCTTC	CASSPGQGTYNEQFF
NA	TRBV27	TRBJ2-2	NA	TGTGCCAGCAGTTTAAGGAGGGTGGGGGACACCGGGGAGCTGTTTTTT	CASSLRRVGDTGELFF
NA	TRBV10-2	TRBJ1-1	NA	TGCGCCAGCTTTAAGGGAACTGAAGCTTTCTTT	CASFKGTEAFF
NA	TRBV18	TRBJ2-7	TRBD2	TGTGCCAGCTCACCTTTGGGGGCGACTAGCGGAACCTACGAGCAGTACTTC	CASSPLGATSGTYEQYF
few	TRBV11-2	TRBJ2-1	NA	TGTGCCAGCAGCTTAGCGGGAGTGGGCAATGAGCAGTTCTTC	CASSLAGVGNEQFF
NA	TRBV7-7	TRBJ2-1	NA	TGTGCTAGCAGCTCACGGCCGGGGCCTCCTAACAATGAGCAGTTCTTC	CASSSRPGPPNNEQFF
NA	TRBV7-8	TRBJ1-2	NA	TGTGCCAGCGGATCCAGGGATCTAAGGGCCTATGGCTACACCTTC	CASGSRDLRAYGYTF
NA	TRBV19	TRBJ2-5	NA	TGTGCCAGTAGGGGGCGAACCCAAGAGACCCAGTACTTC	CASRGRTQETQYF
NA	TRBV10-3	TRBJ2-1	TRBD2	TGTGCCGCCGGACTAGCCGGACGTGAGCAGTTCTTC	CAAGLAGREQFF
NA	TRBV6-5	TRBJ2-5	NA	TGTGCCAGCTCACAGAGTCAAGAGACCCAGTACTTC	CASSQSQETQYF
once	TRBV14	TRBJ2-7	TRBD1	TGTGCCAGCGCAGGGGGCGTCGAGCAGTACTTC	CASAGGVEQYF
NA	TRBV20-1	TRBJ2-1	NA	TGCAGTGCCGGCCACCATGAGCAGTTCTTC	CSAGHHEQFF
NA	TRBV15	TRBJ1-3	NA	TGTGCCGCCTCGCGGCGCTCTGGAAACACCATATATTTT	CAASRRSGNTIYF
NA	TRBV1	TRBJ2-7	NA	TGCACCAGCAGCCAGAAAATAACCGGGACTACACTCCACGAGCAGTACTTC	CTSSQKITGTTLHEQYF
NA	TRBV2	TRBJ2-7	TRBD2	TGTGCCAGCAGTGGGAACACCGGGAGGGTCACCTACGAGCAGTACTTC	CASSGNTGRVTYEQYF
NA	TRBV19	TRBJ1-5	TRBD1	TGTGCCACACGAACAGGGGGCCGAAATCAGCCCCAGCATTTT	CATRTGGRNQPQHF
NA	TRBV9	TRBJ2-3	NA	TGTGCCAGCAGCGTAGATGGGCGGACCACAGATACGCAGTATTTT	CASSVDGRTTDTQYF
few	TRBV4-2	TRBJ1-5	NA	TGTGCCAGCAGCCAGCGTCCAACGGGCGGTCAGCCCCAGCATTTT	CASSQRPTGGQPQHF
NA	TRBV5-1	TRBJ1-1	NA	TGCGCCAGCAGTTTCGGGGACCACACTGAAGCTTTCTTT	CASSFGDHTEAFF
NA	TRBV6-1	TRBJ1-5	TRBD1	TGTGCCAGCAGTGAAATTCAGAGGGCCAGGGGGTCCAATCAGCCCCAGCATTTT	CASSEIQRARGSNQPQHF
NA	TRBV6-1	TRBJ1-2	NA	TGTGCCAGCAGCCCCGGGTCCTCTCATAGCTATGGCTACACCTTC	CASSPGSSHSYGYTF
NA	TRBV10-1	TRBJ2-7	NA	TGCGCCAGCAGTAGGACTGGGACTTACGAGCAGTACTTC	CASSRTGTYEQYF
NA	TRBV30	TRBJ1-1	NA	TGTGCCTGGAGTGCAACAGGCCTGGTCGGGACTGAAGCTTTCTTT	CAWSATGLVGTEAFF
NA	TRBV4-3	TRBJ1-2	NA	TGCGCCAGCAGCCAGGGACCGAGCATCTATGGCTACACCTTC	CASSQGPSIYGYTF
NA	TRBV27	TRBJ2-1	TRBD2	TGTGCCAGCAGTACAGGGACTAGGTACAATGAGCAGTTCTTC	CASSTGTRYNEQFF
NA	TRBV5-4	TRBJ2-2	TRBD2	TGTGCCAGCAGCCCGGGGACTAGCGGGAGGGCCGACACCGGGGAGCTGTTTTTT	CASSPGTSGRADTGELFF
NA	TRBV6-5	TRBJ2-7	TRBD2	TGTGCCAGCAGTCGAAGCGGGGATTACGGGGAGCAGTACTTC	CASSRSGDYGEQYF
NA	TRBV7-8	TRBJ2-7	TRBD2	TGTGCCAGCAGCTTCGCGGGAGGAGACTACGAGCAGTACTTC	CASSFAGGDYEQYF
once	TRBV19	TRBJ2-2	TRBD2	TGTGCCAGTAGTACTCTAGCGGGAGGGAGGACCGGGGAGCTGTTTTTT	CASSTLAGGRTGELFF
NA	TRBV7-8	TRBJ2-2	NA	TGTGCCAGCAGCCCCATCGGGGAGTCCGGGGAGCTGTTTTTT	CASSPIGESGELFF
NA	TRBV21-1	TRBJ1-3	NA	TGTGCCAGCAGCGGCGGGGGCGTAATAACTGGAAACACCATATATTTT	CASSGGGVITGNTIYF
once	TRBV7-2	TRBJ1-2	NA	TGTGCCAGCAGCCTCCCGGGGGGGTTTCGTGGCTACACCTTC	CASSLPGGFRGYTF
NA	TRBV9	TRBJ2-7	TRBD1	TGTGCCAGCAGCGTAGGGGGGACAGGCGAGTACGAGCAGTACTTC	CASSVGGTGEYEQYF
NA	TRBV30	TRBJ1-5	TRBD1	TGTGCCTGGAGTTACGACAGGGGTCAGCCCCAGCATTTT	CAWSYDRGQPQHF
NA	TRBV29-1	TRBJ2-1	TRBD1	TGCAGCTTCTCGGGACAGGGTCTGATCAATGAGCAGTTCTTC	CSFSGQGLINEQFF
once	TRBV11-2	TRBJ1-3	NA	TGTGCCAGCAGCTTAATCCATGGCGCTGGAAACACCATATATTTT	CASSLIHGAGNTIYF
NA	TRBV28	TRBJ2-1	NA	TGTGCCAGCAGTTCCCTAGGGGGGGCGCCAGGGAATGAGCAGTTCTTC	CASSSLGGAPGNEQFF
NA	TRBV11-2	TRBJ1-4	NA	TGTGCCAGCAGCTATGGGAGGACGGGCCTTAATGAAAAACTGTTTTTT	CASSYGRTGLNEKLFF
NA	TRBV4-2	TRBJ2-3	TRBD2	TGTGCCAGCAGCCAAGAACTGACAGCGGGAGGCCCAGATACGCAGTATTTT	CASSQELTAGGPDTQYF
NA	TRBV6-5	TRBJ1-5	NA	TGTGCCAGCAGCCGCAGGGCGCGCAATCAGCCCCAGCATTTT	CASSRRARNQPQHF
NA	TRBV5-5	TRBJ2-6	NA	TGTGCCAGCAGCCCCGCCCCCTCTTGGGCCAACGTCCTGACTTTC	CASSPAPSWANVLTF
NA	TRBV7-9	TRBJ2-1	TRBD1	TGTGCCAGCAGCTCCCCGGACAGGGCGAGGAATGAGCAGTTCTTC	CASSSPDRARNEQFF
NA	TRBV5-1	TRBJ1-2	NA	TGCGCCAGCAGCTTGTCGCAAGGCTCGTATTATGGCTACACCTTC	CASSLSQGSYYGYTF
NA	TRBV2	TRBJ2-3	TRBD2	TGTGCCAGCAGTCCTCTAGCGGCGGGCAGCACAGATACGCAGTATTTT	CASSPLAAGSTDTQYF
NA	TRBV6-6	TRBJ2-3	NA	TGTGCCAGCAGTTCCCCGATCACGGTGACGCAGTATTTT	CASSSPITVTQYF
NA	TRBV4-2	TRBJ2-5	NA	TGTGCCAGCAGCCAAGATCTTACGGGAGAGACCCAGTACTTC	CASSQDLTGETQYF
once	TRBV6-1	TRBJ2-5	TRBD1	TGTGCCAGCAGTGAAGGACAGGGCCAAGAGACCCAGTACTTC	CASSEGQGQETQYF
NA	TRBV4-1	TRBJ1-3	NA	TGCGCCAGCAGCCAAGATTTAAGACGAAGGGGAAACACCATATATTTT	CASSQDLRRRGNTIYF
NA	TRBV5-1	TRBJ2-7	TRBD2	TGCGCCAGCAGCGGTGGGACTAGCGGGCGCTACGAGCAGTACTTC	CASSGGTSGRYEQYF